The clone carrying this T cell receptor beta chain came up many times. This entry is derived from a study of Graves' ophthalmopathy and Graves' hyperthyroidism. Researchers took RNA transcripts and amplified TCR beta CDR3 regions from them. HTBI primers were used in a first-round RT-PCR, which preceded a second-round multiplex PCR. Using its own MiXCR run on the multiplex PCR reads, TCRdb lists one record per CDR3 protein. The table includes a few hundred thousand distinct CDR3 sequences, roughly 14% detected once. Germline CDR1 reads LNHDA; CDR2 reads SQIVND (reference sequence). CDR3 length equals 15 residues. Between the trimmed V and J ends, which lost 1 base and 5 bases, there was a span of 14 bases. It was from 10 ml of fresh peripheral blood that the PBMCs came.

This chain links TRBV19 with TRBJ2-5, with D perhaps assigned TRBD1 or TRBD2 (5 bases each). The sequence was collected from a woman aged 18-35 years with stable Graves' hyperthyroidism. The sequencing input was peripheral blood. CDR3: CASSIGRAGSETQYF. The CDR3 nucleotides read TGTGCCAGTAGTATAGGCCGGGCAGGGAGCGAGACCCAGTACTTC.